This T cell receptor beta chain comes out of a study of T cell responses to AZD1222 COVID-19 vaccine. With regard to this clone: Its cognate antigen is unknown.

TCRdb's table, derived via immunoSEQ multiplex PCR, lists solely in-frame clones and lacks some. This listing includes about 140,000 clones. General observations from the study: Most donors were white British, females outnumbered males, and clonal diversity was possibly underestimated. In all cases, repertoires were sampled only after the peak T cell response.

The CDR3 is 15 amino acids. Germline V lookup: CDR1 MNHEY, CDR2 SVGAGI. The ends were cut back, 0 bases at V and 5 bases at J, with 14 bases in the middle. This TCR was sampled from an adult in good health. Sequenced sample: peripheral blood. The chain employs TRBV6-5 and TRBJ2-7; D not resolved. The CDR3 DNA follows: TGTGCCAGCAGTTACTCGTATGACGGTGGCAACGAGCAGTACTTC. It yields the protein CASSYSYDGGNEQYF.